The 14 T cell receptor beta chains reported below all come from one sample, sequenced in a study of early T cells in non-severe SARS-CoV-2 infection. TCRdb reprocessed the 5' RACE reads with MiXCR, giving one entry per CDR3 protein. The repertoire consists of tens of thousands of distinct CDR3 sequences, with approximately 15% occurring once and the leading ten covering 4.5% to 7%. Sequenced input: whole blood. All receptors come from an adult who was a healthcare worker with PCR-confirmed SARS-CoV-2 infection or an uninfected control (not recorded which).

J is TRBJ2-7 and V is TRBV9, with D perhaps TRBD2 (6 bases). V shed 3 bases and J shed 5 bases, with 12 bases lying between them. The CDR3 totals 13 residues. CDR1 is SGDLS, CDR2 YYNGEE, per germline. The DNA of the CDR3 is TGTGCCAGCAGCGCGGGACTCCGGGACGAGCAGTACTTC. The encoded protein is CASSAGLRDEQYF. Filled out from reference TRBV9 and TRBJ2-7, the complete variable domain reads DSGVTQTPKHLITATGQRVTLRCSPRSGDLSVYWYQQSLDQGLQFLIQYYNGEERAKGNILERFSAQQFPDLHSELNLSSLELGDSALYFCASSAGLRDEQYFGPGTRLTVT.

In this sample, this clonotype turned up a few times. V gene TRBV19 combines with J gene TRBJ1-5, with D uncertain. This CDR3 comprises 13 residues. With 1 base removed from V and 3 bases from J, the gap between germline ends came to 4 bases. Germline V gives CDR1 LNHDA, CDR2 SQIVND (reference sequence). In nucleotides, the CDR3 is TGTGCCAGTAGTATAGGTCACAATCAGCCCCAGCATTTT. This sequence encodes CASSIGHNQPQHF.

Comments on this clonotype: A junction end diverges from the germline sequence, so it may reflect a read error. The chain carries TRBV6-2 or TRBV6-3 and TRBJ2-5; 7 positions agree with TRBD1. This CDR3 comprises 14 residues. The V gene's germline CDR1 is MNHEY and CDR2 SVGEGT. The CDR3 DNA reads TGTGCTAGCAGTTACTCGACAGGGAAAGAGACCCAGTACTTC. This gives the protein CASSYSTGKETQYF.

This clonotype has more than one count but fewer than ten. The gene calls are TRBV27 and TRBJ2-3; D might be TRBD2 (5 bases). The V end lost 4 bases, the J end lost 6 bases, and 14 bases lay between the germline ends. CDR1 is MNHEY and CDR2 is SMNVEV in the germline V gene (reference sequence). This CDR3 is 14 amino acids long. The CDR3 spells CASSSGLALDTQYF. The CDR3 DNA follows: TGTGCCAGCAGTTCTGGACTTGCGTTGGATACGCAGTATTTT.

This clonotype has at least ten counts. This chain links TRBV7-9 with TRBJ2-7, with D possibly TRBD1 on 6 matching bases. V was shortened by 5 bases and J by 4 bases, with 12 bases between the two germline ends. This CDR3 contains 13 residues. Germline CDR1 reads SEHNR; CDR2 reads FQNEAQ (reference sequence). CDR3 residues: CASSTGQSYEQYF. The CDR3 nucleotides read TGTGCCAGCAGCACGGGACAATCGTACGAGCAGTACTTC. The whole variable domain, remainder taken from reference TRBV7-9 and TRBJ2-7, is DTGVSQNPRHKITKRGQNVTFRCDPISEHNRLYWYRQTLGQGPEFLTYFQNEAQLEKSRLLSDRFSAERPKGSFSTLEIQRTEQGDSAMYLCASSTGQSYEQYFGPGTRLTVT.

This clonotype has more than one count but fewer than ten. This chain connects TRBV6-2 or TRBV6-3 to TRBJ2-2; no firm D call. The V and J ends lost 2 bases and 5 bases respectively, with 9 bases between them. Germline-derived CDR1 and CDR2 are MNHEY and SVGEGT. CDR3 size: 14 residues. The CDR3 spells CASSYLYLTGELFF. CDR3 DNA sequence: TGTGCCAGCAGTTACCTATATCTAACCGGGGAGCTGTTTTTT.

This clonotype was seen a handful of times. The chain recombines TRBV5-6 with TRBJ2-7; 7 nucleotides match TRBD1. Losses at the gene ends were 4 bases for V and 7 bases for J; bases not matched to a gene: 8. The CDR3 has 13 residues. Germline loops: CDR1 SGHDT, CDR2 YYEEEE. The DNA of the CDR3 is TGTGCCAGCAGCAATGACAGGGATTATGAGCAGTACTTC. This gives the protein CASSNDRDYEQYF.

Only a few counts were recorded for this clonotype. The chain recombines TRBV18 with TRBJ2-7; TRBD1 matches 7 bases. The junction had 6 bases not matched to a gene; V was cut back by 6 bases and J by 4 bases. CDR3 size: 13 residues. The germline gives CDR1 KGHSH, CDR2 LQKENI. CDR3 loop: CASSDREGYEQYF. The CDR3 DNA follows: TGTGCCAGCTCCGACAGGGAAGGTTACGAGCAGTACTTC.

This clonotype has only a few counts. The J gene is TRBJ2-1, the V gene TRBV5-4, with D possibly being TRBD2 (6 bases). This CDR3 is 12 amino acids long. The ends were cut back, 9 bases at V and 7 bases at J, with 14 bases in the middle. Germline V CDR1 and CDR2: SGHNT, YYREEE (reference sequence). The CDR3 nucleotides are TGTGCCACCCGGGCCGGGGGAAATGAGCAGTTCTTC. It encodes CATRAGGNEQFF.

A few counts support this clonotype. The chain combines TRBV11-2 with TRBJ2-1; D not resolved. The CDR3 contains 14 residues. Germline CDR1 SGHAT, CDR2 FQNNGV. The V gene lost 1 base and the J gene lost 4 bases, with 8 bases spanning the gap. The CDR3 loop is CASSLGAWYNEQFF. The CDR3 bases are TGTGCCAGCAGCTTAGGAGCCTGGTACAATGAGCAGTTCTTC.

The table lists this clonotype with many counts. This chain links TRBV5-4 with TRBJ2-2; TRBD2 matches 7 bases. V lost 4 bases to trimming and J lost 2 bases; unmatched junction nucleotides: 5. CDR1 and CDR2 from the germline V gene are SGHNT and YYREEE (reference sequence). The CDR3 totals 15 residues. CDR3 in amino acids: CASSVPGLNTGELFF. CDR3 DNA: TGTGCCAGCAGCGTCCCGGGACTAAACACCGGGGAGCTGTTTTTT.

This clonotype was seen a handful of times. J is TRBJ2-3 and V is TRBV27, with 10 nucleotides matching TRBD1. The ends lost 6 bases at V and 2 bases at J; junction bases unmatched: 2. This CDR3 is 14 amino acids long. The germline V gene encodes CDR1 MNHEY and CDR2 SMNVEV (reference sequence). The CDR3 sequence is CASRRQGATDTQYF. In DNA, the CDR3 is TGTGCCAGCAGACGACAGGGGGCCACAGATACGCAGTATTTT.

This clonotype was picked up a small number of times. As DNA, the CDR3 is TGTGCCAGCAGCCAAGCGACCAGACGGGACGAAGCTTTCTTT. This codes for CASSQATRRDEAFF. The chain is built from TRBV4-2 and TRBJ1-1; tentative D call: TRBD1 (5 bases). Trimming left V 1 base short and J 8 bases short, with 14 bases between. CDR1 and CDR2 (germline): LGHNA, YNFKEQ. The CDR3 is 14 amino acids.

The sample holds a few counts of this clonotype. The genes are TRBV20-1 and TRBJ2-2, with no clear D. The V end was cut by 3 bases, the J end by 2 bases, with 10 bases between. CDR1 is DFQATT, CDR2 SNEGSKA, per germline (reference sequence). CDR3 length: 14 residues. The CDR3 nucleotides are TGCAGTGCTAGTACGGACGGCAACACCGGGGAGCTGTTTTTT. This codes for CSASTDGNTGELFF.